This T cell receptor beta chain was identified during a study of vaccination and CD4 T cells after COVID-19. Treatment: roughly nine-day PBMC culture with coronavirus spike peptide pools or control peptides (ViraFEST assay). ViraFEST expanded antigen-specific T cells with peptide pools, then sequenced TCRs. Trimming took off 1 base at V and 7 bases at J, with 5 bases between the two ends. This CDR3 contains 13 residues. CDR1 and CDR2 from the germline V gene are KGHSH and LQKENI. Sequenced with the Oncomine TCR Beta short-read assay was DNA taken from cultured CD4+ T cells. Genomic DNA was isolated from cultured CD4+ T cells. TCRdb re-analysed the PCR reads in MiXCR, keeping a single row per CDR3 protein. The data contain 13,000 to 15,000 distinct CDR3 sequences, 48% of them seen just once; the ten biggest clones take up 11% to 15%. In regard to this clonotype: Its cognate antigen is unknown.

The rearrangement links TRBV18 to TRBJ1-6, with unresolved D. The sample comprised CD4+ T cells from blood, cultured in vitro. The sequence was obtained from a human donor who had recovered from COVID-19. CDR3 bases: TGTGCCAGCTCACCACAGGAGAATTCACCCCTCCACTTT. Translation gives CASSPQENSPLHF.